This T cell receptor beta chain emerged from a study of molecular identifiers for immune sequencing clone quantification. Study outcomes and limitations: Spiked Jurkat TCR RNA equivalent to one cell reportedly surfaced among under 1.1 million naive cells.

Comment on this clonotype: As yet, its antigen is unknown.

The CDR3 is 15 residues long. Germline V CDR1 and CDR2: SGHRS, YFSETQ. Trimming took 4 bases from V and 1 from J; bases not matched to a gene: 4. Via MiXCR, TCRdb re-called the PCR reads, giving one row per CDR3 protein. The profile shows 68,000 or so distinct CDR3 sequences, 15% to 20% of them singletons. The chain has TRBV5-1 and TRBJ1-1; 10 bases align to TRBD1. Input material: naive CD8+ T cells from blood, with Jurkat cell RNA spiked in. This sample's subset: FACS-sorted CD8+CD4-CCR7+CD45RA+ naive T cells. This clonotype originated in a human donor in good health. Some libraries in this study had Jurkat cell RNA spiked in. The CDR3 DNA sequence: TGCGCCAGCAGCCACGGGACAGGGGCGAACACTGAAGCTTTCTTT. Its protein product is CASSHGTGANTEAFF. Full variable domain (rest looked up from reference TRBV5-1 and TRBJ1-1): KAGVTQTPRYLIKTRGQQVTLSCSPISGHRSVSWYQQTPGQGLQFLFEYFSETQRNKGNFPGRFSGRQFSNSRSEMNVSTLELGDSALYLCASSHGTGANTEAFFGQGTRLTVV.